One T cell receptor (beta chain) is described in this entry. Its antigen is undetermined. This record comes from a study of shared clonotypes between healthy human individuals. Regarding the study as a whole: Across a handful of donors, naive CD4 shared roughly 5%, naive CD8 more than 3%, memory CD4 more than 2%, memory CD8 0.4% to 0.5%.

Produced via immunoSEQ multiplex PCR; TCRdb's table is partial and in-frame only. The sample holds 2 million to 3 million clones, 93% seen once. CDR1 is LGHNA, CDR2 YNFKEQ, per germline. The CDR3 sequence is 17 residues long. The V segment lost 2 bases and the J segment 2 bases; nucleotides outside the gene matches: 6. Researchers partitioned CD4+ cells into CD45RA+ naive and CD45RA-negative memory subsets. The rearrangement links TRBV4-2 to TRBJ2-6, with TRBD1 matching over 7 bases. The specimen was naive CD4+ T cells from PBMCs. Subset reported: CD45RA+ positively selected. This clonotype originated in a man aged 18-30 years in good health. Some clones in this sample may be carry-over from other donors' samples. The CDR3 DNA is TGTGCCAGCAGCCAACCGGACAGGACGGCTGGGGCCAACGTCCTGACTTTC. Amino acids: CASSQPDRTAGANVLTF.